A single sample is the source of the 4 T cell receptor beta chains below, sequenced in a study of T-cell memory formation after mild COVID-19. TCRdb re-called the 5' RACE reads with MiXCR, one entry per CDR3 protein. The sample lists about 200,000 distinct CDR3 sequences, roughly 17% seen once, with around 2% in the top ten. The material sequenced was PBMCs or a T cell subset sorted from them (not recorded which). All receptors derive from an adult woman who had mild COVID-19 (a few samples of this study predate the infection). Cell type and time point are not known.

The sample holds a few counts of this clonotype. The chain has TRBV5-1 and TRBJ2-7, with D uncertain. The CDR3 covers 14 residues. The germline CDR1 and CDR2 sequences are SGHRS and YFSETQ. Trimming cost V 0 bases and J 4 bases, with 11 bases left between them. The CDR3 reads CASSLVASLYEQYF. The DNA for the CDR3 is TGCGCCAGCAGCTTGGTGGCCAGCCTTTACGAGCAGTACTTC.

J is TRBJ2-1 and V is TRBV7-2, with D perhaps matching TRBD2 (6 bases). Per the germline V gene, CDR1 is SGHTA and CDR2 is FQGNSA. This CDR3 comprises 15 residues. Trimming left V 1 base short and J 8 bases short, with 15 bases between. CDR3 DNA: TGTGCCAGCAGCTTAGGGGGCGGGATACGAGATGAGCAGTTCTTC. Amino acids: CASSLGGGIRDEQFF.

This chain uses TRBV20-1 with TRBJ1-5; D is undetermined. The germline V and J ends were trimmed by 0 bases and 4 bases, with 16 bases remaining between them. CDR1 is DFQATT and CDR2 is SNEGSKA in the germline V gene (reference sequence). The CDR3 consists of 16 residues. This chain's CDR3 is CSARDPGRLRNQPQHF. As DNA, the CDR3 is TGCAGTGCTAGAGACCCGGGCAGACTCCGTAATCAGCCCCAGCATTTT.

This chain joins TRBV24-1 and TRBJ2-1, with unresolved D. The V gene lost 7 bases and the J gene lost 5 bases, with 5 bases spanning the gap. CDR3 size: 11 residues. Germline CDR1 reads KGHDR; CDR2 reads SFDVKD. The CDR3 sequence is CATRGHNEQFF. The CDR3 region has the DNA TGTGCCACCAGGGGCCACAATGAGCAGTTCTTC.